A single sample gave rise to the 7 T cell receptor beta chains below, sequenced in a study of T cell responses to AZD1222 COVID-19 vaccine. Repertoires were generated with immunoSEQ multiplex PCR, while TCRdb's copy carries only in-frame clones and drops some. The sample lists roughly 100,000 clones; around 87% were seen once. Specimen: peripheral blood, collected on day 0 of AZD1222 vaccination. These receptors originate from an adult in good health.

This sequence joins TRBV23-1 and TRBJ2-7; no clear D. TRBV23-1 is marked as an open reading frame, function uncertain. Trimming cost V 2 bases and J 2 bases, with 10 bases left between them. The CDR3 consists of 14 residues. CDR3 bases: TGCGCCAGCAGTCAAGAACCAGCCACCTACGAGCAGTACTTC. It is translated as CASSQEPATYEQYF.

V usage is TRBV5-1 and J usage is TRBJ2-5; TRBD1 matches at 9 bases. In germline, CDR1 is SGHRS, CDR2 YFSETQ. V was pared by 4 bases and J by 5 bases, with 6 bases of the junction left unmatched. The length of the CDR3 is 14 residues. CDR3 loop: CASSTQGALETQYF. CDR3 nucleotide sequence: TGCGCCAGCAGCACACAGGGGGCATTGGAGACCCAGTACTTC.

The chain has TRBV3-1 (or the pseudogene TRBV3-2) and TRBJ1-6; D is ambiguous. CDR1 and CDR2 from the germline V gene are LGHDT and YNNKEL (reference sequence). This CDR3 comprises 16 residues. The V and J ends lost 2 bases and 2 bases respectively, with 10 bases between them. The CDR3 region is CASSQSRGAYNSPLHF. In DNA, the CDR3 is TGTGCCAGCAGCCAAAGTCGAGGAGCCTATAATTCACCCCTCCACTTT.

The rearrangement uses TRBV28 and TRBJ1-5; 8 bases align to TRBD1. Germline V lookup: CDR1 MDHEN, CDR2 SYDVKM. V shed 8 bases, J shed 5 bases, and the junction held 5 bases outside the gene matches. The CDR3 is made up of 13 amino acids. CDR3 sequence: CASLTGGYQPQHF. CDR3 DNA: TGTGCCAGCCTAACAGGGGGATATCAGCCCCAGCATTTT.

J is TRBJ2-1 and V is TRBV4-3; 10 positions agree with TRBD2. Germline V gene lookup returns CDR1 LGHNA and CDR2 YSLEER. The CDR3 covers 17 residues. The trim removed 0 bases at V and 0 bases at J, leaving 2 bases unmatched. As DNA, the CDR3 is TGCGCCAGCAGCCAAGACGGACTAGCGGCCTCCTACAATGAGCAGTTCTTC. The encoded protein is CASSQDGLAASYNEQFF.

The chain employs TRBV29-1 and TRBJ1-1; 7 nucleotides line up with TRBD1. Per germline, CDR1 SQVTM and CDR2 ANQGSEA. The CDR3 runs 15 residues. Trimming took 7 bases from V and 0 from J; bases not matched to a gene: 11. CDR3 loop: CSASQGWGMNTEAFF. Written as DNA, the CDR3 is TGCAGCGCCTCACAGGGGTGGGGGATGAACACTGAAGCTTTCTTT.

This clone was picked up one time. This chain joins TRBV5-4 and TRBJ2-5; the match to TRBD2 covers 10 bases. CDR3 size: 16 residues. Germline V lookup: CDR1 SGHNT, CDR2 YYREEE (reference sequence). With V trimmed by 4 bases and J by 3 bases, 9 bases remained unmatched. The CDR3 DNA sequence: TGTGCCAGCAGCCCGGCCCAGCGGGAGGGAGAAGAGACCCAGTACTTC. This sequence encodes CASSPAQREGEETQYF.